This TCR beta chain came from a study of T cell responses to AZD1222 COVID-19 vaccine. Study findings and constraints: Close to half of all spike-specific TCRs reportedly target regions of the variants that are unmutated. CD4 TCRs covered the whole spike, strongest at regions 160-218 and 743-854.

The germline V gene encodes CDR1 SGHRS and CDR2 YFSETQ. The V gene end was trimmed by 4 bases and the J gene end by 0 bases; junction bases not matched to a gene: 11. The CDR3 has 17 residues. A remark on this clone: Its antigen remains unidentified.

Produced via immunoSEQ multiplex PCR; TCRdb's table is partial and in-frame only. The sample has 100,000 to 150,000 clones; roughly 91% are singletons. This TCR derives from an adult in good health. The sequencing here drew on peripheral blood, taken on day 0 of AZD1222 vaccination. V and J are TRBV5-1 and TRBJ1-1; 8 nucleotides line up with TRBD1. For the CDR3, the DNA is TGCGCCAGCAGCCGTTCCCCAGGACAGGGTATGAACACTGAAGCTTTCTTT. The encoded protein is CASSRSPGQGMNTEAFF.